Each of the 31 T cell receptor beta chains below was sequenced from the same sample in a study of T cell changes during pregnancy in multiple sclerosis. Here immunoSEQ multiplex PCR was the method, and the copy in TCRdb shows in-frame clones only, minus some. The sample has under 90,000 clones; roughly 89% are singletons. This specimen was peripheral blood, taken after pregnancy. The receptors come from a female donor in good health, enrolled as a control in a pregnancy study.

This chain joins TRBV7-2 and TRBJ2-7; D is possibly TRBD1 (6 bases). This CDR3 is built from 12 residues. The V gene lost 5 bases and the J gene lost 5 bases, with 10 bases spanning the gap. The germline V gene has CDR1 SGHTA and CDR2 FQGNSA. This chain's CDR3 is CASSKRTDEQYF. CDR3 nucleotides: TGTGCCAGCAGCAAGCGGACAGACGAGCAGTACTTC.

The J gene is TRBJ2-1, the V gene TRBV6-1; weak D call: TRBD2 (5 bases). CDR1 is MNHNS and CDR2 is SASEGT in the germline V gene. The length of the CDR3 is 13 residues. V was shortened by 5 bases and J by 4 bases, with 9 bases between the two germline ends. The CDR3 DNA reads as TGTGCCAGCAGTTATACGGGATACAATGAGCAGTTCTTC. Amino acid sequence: CASSYTGYNEQFF.

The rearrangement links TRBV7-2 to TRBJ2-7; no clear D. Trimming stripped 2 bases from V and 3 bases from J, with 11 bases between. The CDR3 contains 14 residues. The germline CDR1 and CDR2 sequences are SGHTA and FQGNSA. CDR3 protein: CASSLTRSDYEQYF. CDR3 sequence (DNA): TGTGCCAGCAGCTTAACCAGATCAGACTACGAGCAGTACTTC.

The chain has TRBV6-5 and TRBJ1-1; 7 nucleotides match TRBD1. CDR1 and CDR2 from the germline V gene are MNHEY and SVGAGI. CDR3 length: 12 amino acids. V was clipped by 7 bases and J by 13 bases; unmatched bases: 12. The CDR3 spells CASTLGTAQVFF. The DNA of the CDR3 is TGTGCCAGCACACTAGGGACAGCCCAAGTTTTCTTT.

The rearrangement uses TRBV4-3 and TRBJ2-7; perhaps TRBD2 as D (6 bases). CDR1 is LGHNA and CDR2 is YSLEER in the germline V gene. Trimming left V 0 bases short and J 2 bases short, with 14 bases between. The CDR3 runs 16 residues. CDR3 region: CASSQEKLAATYEQYF. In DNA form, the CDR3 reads TGCGCCAGCAGCCAAGAGAAATTAGCGGCCACCTACGAGCAGTACTTC.

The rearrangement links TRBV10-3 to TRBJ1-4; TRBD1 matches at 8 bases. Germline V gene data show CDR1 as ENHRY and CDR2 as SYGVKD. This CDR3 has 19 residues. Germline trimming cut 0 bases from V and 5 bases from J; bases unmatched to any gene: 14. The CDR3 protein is CAISESTPGTGRLNEKLFF. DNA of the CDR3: TGTGCCATCAGTGAGTCGACCCCCGGGACAGGCCGACTCAATGAAAAACTGTTTTTT.

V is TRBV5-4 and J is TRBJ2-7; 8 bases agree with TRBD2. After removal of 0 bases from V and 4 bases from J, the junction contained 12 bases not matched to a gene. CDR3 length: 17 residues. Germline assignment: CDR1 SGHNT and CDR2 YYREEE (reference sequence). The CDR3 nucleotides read TGTGCCAGCAGCTTGGCCTCGGGGGGGGAGGCTCGTTACGAGCAGTACTTC. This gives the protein CASSLASGGEARYEQYF.

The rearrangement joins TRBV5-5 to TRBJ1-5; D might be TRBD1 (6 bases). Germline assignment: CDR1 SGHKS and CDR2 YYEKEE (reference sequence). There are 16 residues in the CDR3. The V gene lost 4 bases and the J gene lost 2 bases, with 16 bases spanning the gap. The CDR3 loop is CASSPWGRGGNQPQHF. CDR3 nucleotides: TGTGCCAGCAGCCCATGGGGCAGGGGCGGCAATCAGCCCCAGCATTTT.

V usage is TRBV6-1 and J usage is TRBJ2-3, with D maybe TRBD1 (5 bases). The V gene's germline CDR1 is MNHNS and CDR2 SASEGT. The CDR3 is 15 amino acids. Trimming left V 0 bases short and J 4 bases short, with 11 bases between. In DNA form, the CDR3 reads TGTGCCAGCAGTGAAGCGCTTCAGGGCCCAGATACGCAGTATTTT. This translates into CASSEALQGPDTQYF.

The CDR3 spells CASSLGGGMNTEAFF. CDR3 bases: TGTGCCAGCAGTTTAGGGGGGGGGATGAACACTGAAGCTTTCTTT. The chain couples TRBV28 to TRBJ1-1; D might be TRBD1 (5 bases). The germline V gene encodes CDR1 MDHEN and CDR2 SYDVKM. V was shortened by 2 bases and J by 0 bases, with 10 bases between the two germline ends. The CDR3 has 15 residues.

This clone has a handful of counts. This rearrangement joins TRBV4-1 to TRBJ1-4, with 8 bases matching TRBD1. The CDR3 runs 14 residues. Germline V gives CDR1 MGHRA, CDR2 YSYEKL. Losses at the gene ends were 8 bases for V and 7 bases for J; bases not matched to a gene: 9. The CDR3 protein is CASSPGGVGEKLFF. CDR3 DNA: TGCGCCAGCTCACCAGGGGGCGTGGGTGAAAAACTGTTTTTT.

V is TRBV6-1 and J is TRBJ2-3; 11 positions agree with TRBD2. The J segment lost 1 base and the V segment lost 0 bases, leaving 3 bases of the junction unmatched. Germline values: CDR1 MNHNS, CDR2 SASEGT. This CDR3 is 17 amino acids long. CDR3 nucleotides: TGTGCCAGCAGTGAAGCTAGCGGGGGGGCCCGCACAGATACGCAGTATTTT. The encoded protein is CASSEASGGARTDTQYF.

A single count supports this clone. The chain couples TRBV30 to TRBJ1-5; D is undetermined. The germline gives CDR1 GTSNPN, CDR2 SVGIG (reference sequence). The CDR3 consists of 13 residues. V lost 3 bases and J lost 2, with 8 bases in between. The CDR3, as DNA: TGTGCCTGGAGCGAGAGGGGCAATCAGCCCCAGCATTTT. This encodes CAWSERGNQPQHF.

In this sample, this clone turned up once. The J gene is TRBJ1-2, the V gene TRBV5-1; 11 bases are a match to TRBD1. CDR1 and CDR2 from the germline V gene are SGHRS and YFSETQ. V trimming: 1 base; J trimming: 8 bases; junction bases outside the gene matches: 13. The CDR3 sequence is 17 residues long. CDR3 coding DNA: TGCGCCAGCAGCTTGTTAGGACAGGGGGCTCAAGACGGGGGCTACACCTTC. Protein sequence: CASSLLGQGAQDGGYTF.

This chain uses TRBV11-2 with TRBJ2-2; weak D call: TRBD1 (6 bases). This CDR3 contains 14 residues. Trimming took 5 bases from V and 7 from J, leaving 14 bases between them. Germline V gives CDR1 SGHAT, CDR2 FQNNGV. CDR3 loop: CASSNTGTVGELFF. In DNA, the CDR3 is TGTGCCAGCAGCAACACAGGGACGGTCGGGGAGCTGTTTTTT.

As DNA, the CDR3 is TGTGCCAGCAGCCCGTGGACAGGTACCGGCGAGCAGTACTTC. It codes for CASSPWTGTGEQYF. The chain employs TRBV5-4 and TRBJ2-7; 7 bases are shared with TRBD1. Germline V CDR1 and CDR2: SGHNT, YYREEE (reference sequence). CDR3 size: 14 residues. J lost 6 bases, V lost 4 bases, and 10 bases had no gene match.

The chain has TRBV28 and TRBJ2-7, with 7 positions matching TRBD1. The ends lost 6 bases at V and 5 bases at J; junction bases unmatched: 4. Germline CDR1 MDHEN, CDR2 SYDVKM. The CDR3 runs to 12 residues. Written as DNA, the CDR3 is TGTGCCAGCAGCGCTCAGGGGGACGAGCAGTACTTC. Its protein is CASSAQGDEQYF.

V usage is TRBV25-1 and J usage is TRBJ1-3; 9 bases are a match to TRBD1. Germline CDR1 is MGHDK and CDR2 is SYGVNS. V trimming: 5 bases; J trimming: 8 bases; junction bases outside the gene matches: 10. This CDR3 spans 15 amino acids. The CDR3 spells CASSPGQGEGDTIYF. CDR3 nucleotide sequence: TGTGCCAGCAGTCCGGGACAGGGCGAAGGGGACACCATATATTTT.

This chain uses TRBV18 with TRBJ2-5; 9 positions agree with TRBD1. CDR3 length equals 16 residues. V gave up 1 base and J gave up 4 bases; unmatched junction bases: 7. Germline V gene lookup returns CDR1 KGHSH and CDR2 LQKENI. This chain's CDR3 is CASSPRDRGIRETQYF. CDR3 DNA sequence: TGTGCCAGCTCACCACGAGACAGGGGGATAAGAGAGACCCAGTACTTC.

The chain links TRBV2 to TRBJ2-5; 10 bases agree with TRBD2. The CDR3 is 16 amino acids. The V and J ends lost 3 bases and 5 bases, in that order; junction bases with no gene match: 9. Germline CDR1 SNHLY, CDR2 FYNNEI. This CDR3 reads CASSDRLAGGVETQYF. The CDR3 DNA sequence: TGTGCCAGCAGTGATCGACTAGCGGGTGGGGTGGAGACCCAGTACTTC. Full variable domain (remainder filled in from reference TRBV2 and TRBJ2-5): EPEVTQTPSHQVTQMGQEVILRCVPISNHLYFYWYRQILGQKVEFLVSFYNNEISEKSEIFDDQFSVERPDGSNFTLKIRSTKLEDSAMYFCASSDRLAGGVETQYFGPGTRLLVL.

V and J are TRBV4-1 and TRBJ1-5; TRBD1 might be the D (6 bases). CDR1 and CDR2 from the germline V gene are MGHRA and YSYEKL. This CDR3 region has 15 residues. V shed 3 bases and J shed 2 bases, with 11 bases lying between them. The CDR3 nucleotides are TGCGCCAGCAGCCAGGGGGGGGGCGGCAATCAGCCCCAGCATTTT. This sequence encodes CASSQGGGGNQPQHF.

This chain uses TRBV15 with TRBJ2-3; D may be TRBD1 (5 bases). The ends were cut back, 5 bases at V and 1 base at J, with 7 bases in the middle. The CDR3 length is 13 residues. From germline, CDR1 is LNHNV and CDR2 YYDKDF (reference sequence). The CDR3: CATSSGRTDTQYF. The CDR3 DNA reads TGTGCCACCAGCTCAGGGCGCACAGATACGCAGTATTTT.

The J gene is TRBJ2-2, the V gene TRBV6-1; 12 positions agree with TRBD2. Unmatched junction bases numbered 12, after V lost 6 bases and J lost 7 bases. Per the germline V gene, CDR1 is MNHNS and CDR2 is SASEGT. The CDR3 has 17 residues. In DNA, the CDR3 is TGTGCCAGCAGCGAAAGACTTGGACTAGCGGGGAGCGGGGAGCTGTTTTTT. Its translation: CASSERLGLAGSGELFF.

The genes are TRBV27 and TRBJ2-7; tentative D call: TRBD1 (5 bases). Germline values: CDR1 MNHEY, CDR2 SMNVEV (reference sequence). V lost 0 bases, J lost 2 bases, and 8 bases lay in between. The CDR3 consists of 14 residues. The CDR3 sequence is CASSLSKQAYEQYF. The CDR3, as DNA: TGTGCCAGCAGTTTATCGAAACAGGCCTACGAGCAGTACTTC.

CDR3 coding DNA: TGTGCCAGCAGCCCCATCAGCGGGGGGATGGGGACCCAGTACTTC. Protein: CASSPISGGMGTQYF. The genes are TRBV7-2 and TRBJ2-5; 9 bases fit TRBD2. CDR1 SGHTA and CDR2 FQGNSA come from the germline V gene. This CDR3 has 15 residues. V was clipped by 5 bases and J by 7 bases; unmatched bases: 11.

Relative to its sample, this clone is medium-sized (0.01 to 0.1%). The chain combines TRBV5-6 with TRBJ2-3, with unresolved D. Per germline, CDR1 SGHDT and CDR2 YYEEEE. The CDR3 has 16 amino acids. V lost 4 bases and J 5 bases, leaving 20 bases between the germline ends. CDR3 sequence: CASSVGWAQGRDTQYF. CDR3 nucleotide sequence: TGTGCCAGCAGCGTTGGCTGGGCCCAAGGCAGAGATACGCAGTATTTT.

CDR3 in DNA: TGCGCCAGCAGCCACCGGACAGGAGGCTACGAGCAGTACTTC. This translates into CASSHRTGGYEQYF. This chain connects TRBV4-3 to TRBJ2-7; TRBD1 agrees at 7 bases. CDR3 length: 14 residues. CDR1 is LGHNA and CDR2 is YSLEER in the germline V gene. V was pared by 3 bases and J by 3 bases, with 5 bases of the junction left unmatched.

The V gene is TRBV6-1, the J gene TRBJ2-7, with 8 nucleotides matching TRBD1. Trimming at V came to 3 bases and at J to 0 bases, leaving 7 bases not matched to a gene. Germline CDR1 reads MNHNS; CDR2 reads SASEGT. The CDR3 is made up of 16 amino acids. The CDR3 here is CASSDQDRVYSYEQYF. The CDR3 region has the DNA TGTGCCAGCAGTGACCAGGACAGGGTCTACTCCTACGAGCAGTACTTC.

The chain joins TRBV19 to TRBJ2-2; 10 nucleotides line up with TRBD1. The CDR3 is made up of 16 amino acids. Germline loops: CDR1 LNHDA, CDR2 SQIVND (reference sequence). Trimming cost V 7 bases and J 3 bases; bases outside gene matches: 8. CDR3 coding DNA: TGTGCCAGTACCCCGGACAGGGGGGCCCACACCGGGGAGCTGTTTTTT. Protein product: CASTPDRGAHTGELFF.

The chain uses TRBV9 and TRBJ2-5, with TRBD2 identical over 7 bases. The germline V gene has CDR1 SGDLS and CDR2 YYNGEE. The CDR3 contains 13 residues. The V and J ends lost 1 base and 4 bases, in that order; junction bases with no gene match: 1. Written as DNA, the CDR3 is TGTGCCAGCAGCGTATGGGAGGGAGAGACCCAGTACTTC. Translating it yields CASSVWEGETQYF.

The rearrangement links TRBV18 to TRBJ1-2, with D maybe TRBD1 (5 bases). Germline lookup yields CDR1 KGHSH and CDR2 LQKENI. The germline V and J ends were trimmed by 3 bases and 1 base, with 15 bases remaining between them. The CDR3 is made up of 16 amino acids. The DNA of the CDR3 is TGTGCCAGCTCACCTCTGGGGTCAGGGAATAACTATGGCTACACCTTC. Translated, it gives CASSPLGSGNNYGYTF.